A single sample is the source of the 10 T cell receptor beta chains below, sequenced in a study of T cells in Graves' hyperthyroidism and ophthalmopathy. There were TCR beta CDR3 regions amplified from RNA transcripts. RT-PCR in the first round (using the HTBI primer set) targeted the TCR CDR3. TCRdb passed the multiplex PCR reads through MiXCR, listing each CDR3 protein once. This table has 650,000 to 800,000 distinct CDR3 sequences, about 45% appearing once. Sequencing input: peripheral blood or thyroid tissue (not recorded which). The origin of the receptors is an adult man with Graves' disease, either hyperthyroidism or ophthalmopathy (not recorded which).

This chain uses TRBV2 with TRBJ1-2; D gene unclear. V lost 2 bases and J lost 1, with 17 bases in between. CDR1 and CDR2 from the germline V gene are SNHLY and FYNNEI. The CDR3 is 17 amino acids. In DNA, the CDR3 is TGTGCCAGCAGTGAATTGGGTGTCAGTGGAGGTAACTATGGCTACACCTTC. It codes for CASSELGVSGGNYGYTF.

This clonotype has only a few counts. J is TRBJ1-4 and V is TRBV7-9; tentative D call: TRBD1 (6 bases). Germline V lookup: CDR1 SEHNR, CDR2 FQNEAQ (reference sequence). The germline V and J ends were trimmed by 5 bases and 3 bases, with 16 bases remaining between them. This CDR3 is built from 16 residues. The CDR3 here is CASSPYGGQANEKLFF. As DNA, the CDR3 is TGTGCCAGCAGCCCTTATGGGGGGCAAGCTAATGAAAAACTGTTTTTT.

The chain is built from TRBV14 and TRBJ1-4; TRBD1 agrees at 7 bases. V dropped 0 bases and J dropped 7; count of bases not matched to a gene: 8. Germline V gene sequence: CDR1 SGHDN, CDR2 FVKESK. The CDR3 sequence is 16 residues long. CDR3 sequence reads: CASSQEFAGGTEKLFF. The CDR3 coding sequence is TGTGCCAGCAGCCAAGAATTCGCAGGGGGAACTGAAAAACTGTTTTTT.

The chain is built from TRBV12-3 or TRBV12-4 and TRBJ2-7; 10 positions match TRBD2. This CDR3 region has 16 residues. V trimming: 6 bases; J trimming: 2 bases; junction bases outside the gene matches: 10. The CDR3 sequence: CASSHSTSGIPYEQYF. In nucleotides, the CDR3 is TGTGCCAGCAGCCATTCCACTAGCGGGATCCCCTACGAGCAGTACTTC.

This chain joins TRBV20-1 and TRBJ2-5; maybe TRBD2 (5 bases). The CDR3 has 12 amino acids. CDR1 is DFQATT and CDR2 is SNEGSKA in the germline V gene (reference sequence). Trimming stripped 6 bases from V and 5 bases from J, with 13 bases between. The CDR3: CSAGLRGETQYF. CDR3 DNA: TGCAGTGCCGGCCTACGCGGGGAGACCCAGTACTTC.

This clonotype was counted once. The conserved final phenylalanine or tryptophan is absent from the CDR3, which likely points to a read error. The limits of the CDR3 on the DNA are not certain, so only TCRdb's listed CDR3 is given. The chain couples TRBV7-1 to TRBJ2-5; the D call TRBD1 from the table was never checked on the DNA. TRBV7-1 is sorted into the ORF group, with uncertain function. The CDR3 region is 15 residues in length, termini included. The CDR3 here is CASSPYRSYGYTFGS.

The J gene is TRBJ1-2, the V gene TRBV29-1; 11 bases map to TRBD1. Trimming removed 8 bases from V and 3 bases from J; junction bases left unmatched: 11. This CDR3 has 15 amino acids. Germline V gives CDR1 SQVTM, CDR2 ANQGSEA. DNA of the CDR3: TGCAGCCCGGAGGACAGGGGGCTTTATGACTATGGCTACACCTTC. The encoded protein is CSPEDRGLYDYGYTF.

A few counts support this clonotype. V is TRBV2 and J is TRBJ1-1; the D is unclear. The germline V gene encodes CDR1 SNHLY and CDR2 FYNNEI. This CDR3 contains 13 residues. V was cut by 4 bases and J by 9 bases, with 15 bases left in between. The CDR3 protein is CASSGRAPDQAFF. The CDR3 DNA reads as TGTGCCAGCAGTGGCCGGGCCCCGGATCAAGCTTTCTTT.

In this sample, this clonotype turned up a few times. The chain has TRBV7-8 and TRBJ1-1; the match to TRBD1 covers 8 bases. The CDR3 totals 16 residues. With V trimmed by 3 bases and J by 0 bases, 6 bases remained unmatched. The germline gives CDR1 SGHVS, CDR2 FQNEAQ. The CDR3 DNA follows: TGTGCCAGCAGCTTTCAGGGGGCCATGATGAACACTGAAGCTTTCTTT. This translates into CASSFQGAMMNTEAFF. Drawing the rest from reference TRBV7-8 and TRBJ1-1, the complete variable domain is GAGVSQSPRYKVAKRGQDVALRCDPISGHVSLFWYQQALGQGPEFLTYFQNEAQLDKSGLPSDRFFAERPEGSVSTLKIQRTQQEDSAVYLCASSFQGAMMNTEAFFGQGTRLTVV.

The rearrangement uses TRBV29-1 and TRBJ1-2; maybe TRBD1 (6 bases). V shed 7 bases and J shed 2 bases, with 11 bases lying between them. The CDR3 has 12 residues. Germline CDR1 and CDR2: SQVTM and ANQGSEA. CDR3 bases: TGCAGCGGGACAGAGACCAACTATGGCTACACCTTC. This encodes CSGTETNYGYTF.